This T cell receptor (beta chain) comes out of a study of metastatic and nonmetastatic thyroid tumors. The CDR3 has 17 amino acids. CDR1 is DFQATT and CDR2 is SNEGSKA in the germline V gene (reference sequence). Trimming at V came to 5 bases and at J to 5 bases, leaving 12 bases not matched to a gene. No treatment of any kind had been given to any patient before thyroid surgery. General study findings and limits: Relative to benign nodules, malignant thyroid tumors were reportedly characterized by significantly elevated TCR beta diversity in blood and tumor.

In the original processing: Using the CDR3 differences seen across clinicopathological groups, the authors built a distant-metastasis classifier for papillary thyroid cancer, which was meant to discriminate distant-metastatic patients. Through MiXCR, TCRdb re-clonotyped the PCR reads. TCRdb assigned the V and J calls; the authors' analysis was not used. The sample includes around 53,000 clones, around a sixth seen only once; the top ten take under 3%. This clone was found many times. Its matching antigen is unknown. The chain employs TRBV20-1 and TRBJ2-1; TRBD2 aligns across 13 bases. What was sequenced was blood. This TCR derives from a female donor with papillary thyroid cancer or a benign thyroid nodule (not recorded which). Some clones in this sample may be carry-over from other donors' samples. CDR3 bases: TGCAGTGCTCAATCCGGGACTAGCGGGATCTGGAACAATGAGCAGTTCTTC. Residues: CSAQSGTSGIWNNEQFF.